This T cell receptor beta chain was observed in a study of OX40 agonist ivuxolimab in advanced cancers. Study-level results: Expanded clones were, on average, more numerous in CD8+ T cells than in CD4+.

This clone was picked up one time. What it recognizes is unknown. Patients were ineligible given autoimmune disease history or systemic immunosuppression. Germline V gene sequence: CDR1 SGHTA, CDR2 FQGTGA. Trimming shortened V by 1 base and J by 11 bases, and 11 bases separated the two germline ends. The length of the CDR3 is 13 residues. Produced via immunoSEQ multiplex PCR; TCRdb's table is partial and in-frame only. This table has approximately 57,000 clones, 75% to 90% appearing once. The source was CD4+ or CD8+ T cells sorted from blood, collected in a trial of the OX40 agonist ivuxolimab. This receptor was obtained from an adult with an advanced solid tumor such as melanoma, head and neck, liver or kidney cancer. The rearrangement joins TRBV7-3 to TRBJ2-2, with D perhaps TRBD1 (5 bases). The CDR3 DNA reads TGTGCCAGCAGCTTAATCCAGGGCCAAGAGCTGTTTTTT. Translating it yields CASSLIQGQELFF.